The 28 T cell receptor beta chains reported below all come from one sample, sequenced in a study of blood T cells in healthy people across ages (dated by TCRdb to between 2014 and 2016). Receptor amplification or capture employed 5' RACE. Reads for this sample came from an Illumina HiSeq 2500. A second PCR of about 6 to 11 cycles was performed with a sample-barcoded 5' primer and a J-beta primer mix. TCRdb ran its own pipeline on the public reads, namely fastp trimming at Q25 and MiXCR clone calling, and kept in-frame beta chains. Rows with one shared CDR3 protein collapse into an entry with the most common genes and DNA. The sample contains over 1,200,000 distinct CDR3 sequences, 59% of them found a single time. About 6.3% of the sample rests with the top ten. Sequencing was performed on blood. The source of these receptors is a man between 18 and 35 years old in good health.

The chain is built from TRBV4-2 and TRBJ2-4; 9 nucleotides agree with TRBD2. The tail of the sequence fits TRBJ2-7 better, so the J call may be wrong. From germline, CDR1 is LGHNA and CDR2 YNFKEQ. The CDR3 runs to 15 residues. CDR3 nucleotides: TGTGCCAGCAGCCAAGAGGCGGGGGGGAACTACGAGCAGTACTTC. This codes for CASSQEAGGNYEQYF.

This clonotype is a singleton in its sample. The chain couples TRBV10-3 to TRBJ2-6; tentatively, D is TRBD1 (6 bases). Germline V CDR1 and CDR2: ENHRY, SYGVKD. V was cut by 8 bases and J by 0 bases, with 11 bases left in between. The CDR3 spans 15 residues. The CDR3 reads CAIGRGGSGANVLTF. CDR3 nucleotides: TGTGCCATCGGACGAGGGGGCTCTGGGGCCAACGTCCTGACTTTC.

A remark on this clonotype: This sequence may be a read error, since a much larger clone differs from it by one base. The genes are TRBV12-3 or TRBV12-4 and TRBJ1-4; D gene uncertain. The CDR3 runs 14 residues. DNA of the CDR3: TGTACCAGCACCATGATTGCAACTAATGAAAAACTGTTTTTT. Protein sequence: CTSTMIATNEKLFF.

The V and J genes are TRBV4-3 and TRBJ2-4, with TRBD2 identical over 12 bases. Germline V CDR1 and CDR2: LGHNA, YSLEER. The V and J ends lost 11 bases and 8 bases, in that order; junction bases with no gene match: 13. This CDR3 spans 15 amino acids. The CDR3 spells CARNQELAGGYIQYF. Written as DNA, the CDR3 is TGCGCCCGCAACCAAGAACTAGCGGGGGGATACATTCAGTACTTC.

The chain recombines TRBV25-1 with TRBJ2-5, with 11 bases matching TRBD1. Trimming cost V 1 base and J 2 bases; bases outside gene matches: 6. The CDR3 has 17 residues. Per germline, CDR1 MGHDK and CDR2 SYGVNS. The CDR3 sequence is CASSELSRDRGQETQYF. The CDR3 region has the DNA TGTGCCAGCAGTGAATTATCCCGGGACAGGGGGCAAGAGACCCAGTACTTC.

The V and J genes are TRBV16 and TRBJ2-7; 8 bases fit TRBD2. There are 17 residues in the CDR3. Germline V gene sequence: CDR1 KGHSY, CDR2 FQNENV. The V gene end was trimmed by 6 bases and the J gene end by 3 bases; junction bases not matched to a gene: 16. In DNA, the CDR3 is TGTGCCAGCAGTCCTTCCCCCGGGACTAGAGGGGACTACGAGCAGTACTTC. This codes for CASSPSPGTRGDYEQYF.

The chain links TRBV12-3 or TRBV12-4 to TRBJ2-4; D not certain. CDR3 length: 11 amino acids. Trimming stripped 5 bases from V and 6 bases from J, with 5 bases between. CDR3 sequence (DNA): TGTGCCAGCAGTACCGCAAACATTCAGTACTTC. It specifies CASSTANIQYF.

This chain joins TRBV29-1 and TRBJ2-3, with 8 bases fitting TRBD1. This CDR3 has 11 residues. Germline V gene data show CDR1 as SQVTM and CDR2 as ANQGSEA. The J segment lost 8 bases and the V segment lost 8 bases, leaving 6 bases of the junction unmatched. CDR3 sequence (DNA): TGCAGCACAGACAGGGGTGGTACGCAGTATTTT. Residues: CSTDRGGTQYF.

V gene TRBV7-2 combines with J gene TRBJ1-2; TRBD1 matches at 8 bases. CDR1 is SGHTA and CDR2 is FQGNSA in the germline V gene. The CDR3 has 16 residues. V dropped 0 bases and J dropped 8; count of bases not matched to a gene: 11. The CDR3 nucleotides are TGTGCCAGCAGCTTAGCGCGGTGGACAGGGAATGAGGGCTACACCTTC. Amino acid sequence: CASSLARWTGNEGYTF.

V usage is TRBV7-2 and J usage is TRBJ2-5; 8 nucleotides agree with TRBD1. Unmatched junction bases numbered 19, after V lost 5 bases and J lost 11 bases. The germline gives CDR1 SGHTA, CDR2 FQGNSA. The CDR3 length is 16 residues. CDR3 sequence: CASSLTSTGAGREQYF. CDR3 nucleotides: TGTGCCAGCAGCCTTACTTCGACAGGGGCGGGAAGGGAGCAGTACTTC. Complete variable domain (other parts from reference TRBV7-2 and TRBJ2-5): GAGVSQSPSNKVTEKGKDVELRCDPISGHTALYWYRQSLGQGLEFLIYFQGNSAPDKSGLPSDRFSAERTGGSVSTLTIQRTQQEDSAVYLCASSLTSTGAGREQYFGPGTRLLVL.

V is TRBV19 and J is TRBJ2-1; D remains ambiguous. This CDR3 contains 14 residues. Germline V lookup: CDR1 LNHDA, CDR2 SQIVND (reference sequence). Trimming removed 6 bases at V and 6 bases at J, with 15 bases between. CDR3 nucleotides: TGTGCCAGTAGCCTTCGGCGAAGACCCAATGAGCAGTTCTTC. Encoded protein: CASSLRRRPNEQFF.

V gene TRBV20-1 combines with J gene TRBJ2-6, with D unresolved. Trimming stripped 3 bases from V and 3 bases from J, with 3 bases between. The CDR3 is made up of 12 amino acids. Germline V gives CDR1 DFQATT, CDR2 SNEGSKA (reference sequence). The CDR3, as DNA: TGCAGTGCTAGCGGTGGGGCCAACGTCCTGACTTTC. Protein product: CSASGGANVLTF.

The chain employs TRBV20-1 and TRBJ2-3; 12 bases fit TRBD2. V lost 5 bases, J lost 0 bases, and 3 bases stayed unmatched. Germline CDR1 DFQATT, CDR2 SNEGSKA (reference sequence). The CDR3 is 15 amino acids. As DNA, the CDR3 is TGCAGTGCTGGTGGGACTAGCGGGAGCACAGATACGCAGTATTTT. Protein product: CSAGGTSGSTDTQYF.

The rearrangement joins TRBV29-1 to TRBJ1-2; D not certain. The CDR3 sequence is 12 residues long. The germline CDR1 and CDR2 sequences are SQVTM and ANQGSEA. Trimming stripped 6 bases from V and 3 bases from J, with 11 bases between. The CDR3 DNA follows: TGCAGCGTGGGAGATCTTGACTATGGCTACACCTTC. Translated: CSVGDLDYGYTF.

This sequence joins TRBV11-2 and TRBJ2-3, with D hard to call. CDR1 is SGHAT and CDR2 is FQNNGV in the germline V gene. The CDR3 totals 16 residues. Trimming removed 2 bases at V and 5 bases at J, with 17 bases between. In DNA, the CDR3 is TGTGCCAGCAGCTTAACGGGTCCTACGCTTGGAGATACGCAGTATTTT. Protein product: CASSLTGPTLGDTQYF.

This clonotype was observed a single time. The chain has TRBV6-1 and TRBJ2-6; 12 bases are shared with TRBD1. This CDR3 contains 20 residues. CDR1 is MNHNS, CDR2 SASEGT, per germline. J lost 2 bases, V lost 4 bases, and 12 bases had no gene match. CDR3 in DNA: TGTGCCAGCAGTGCTAAACCTTGGGGACAGGGGGCGCCTGGGGCCAACGTCCTGACTTTC. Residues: CASSAKPWGQGAPGANVLTF.

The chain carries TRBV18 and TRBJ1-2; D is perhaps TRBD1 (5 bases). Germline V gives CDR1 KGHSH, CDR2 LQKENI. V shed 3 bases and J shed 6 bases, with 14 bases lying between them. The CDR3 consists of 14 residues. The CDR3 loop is CASSPARGLDGYTF. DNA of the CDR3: TGTGCCAGCTCACCGGCGCGGGGACTGGATGGCTACACCTTC.

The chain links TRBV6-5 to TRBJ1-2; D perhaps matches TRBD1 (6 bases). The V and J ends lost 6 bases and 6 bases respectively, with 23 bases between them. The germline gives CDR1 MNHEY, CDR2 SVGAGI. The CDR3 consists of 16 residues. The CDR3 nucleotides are TGTGCCAGCAGGACAAAGGGACGGGGGGCTTTAGATGGCTACACCTTC. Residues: CASRTKGRGALDGYTF.

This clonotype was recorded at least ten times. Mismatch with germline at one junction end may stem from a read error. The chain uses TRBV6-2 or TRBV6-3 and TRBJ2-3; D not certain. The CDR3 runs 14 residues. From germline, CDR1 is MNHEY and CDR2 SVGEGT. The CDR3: CASSYGTATDTQYF. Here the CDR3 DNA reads TGCGCCAGCAGCTACGGAACGGCAACAGATACGCAGTATTTT.

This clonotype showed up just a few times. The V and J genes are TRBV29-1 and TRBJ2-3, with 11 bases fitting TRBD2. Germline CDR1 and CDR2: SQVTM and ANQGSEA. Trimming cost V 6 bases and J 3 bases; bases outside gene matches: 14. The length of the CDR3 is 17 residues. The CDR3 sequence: CSVDTMTSGTGTDTQYF. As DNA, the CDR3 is TGCAGCGTAGATACAATGACTAGCGGGACTGGTACAGATACGCAGTATTTT.

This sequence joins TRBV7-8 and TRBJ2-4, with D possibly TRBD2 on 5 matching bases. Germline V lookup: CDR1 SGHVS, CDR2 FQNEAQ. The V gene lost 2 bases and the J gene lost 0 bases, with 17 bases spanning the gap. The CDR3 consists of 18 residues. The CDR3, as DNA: TGTGCCAGCAGCTTAATGGTTGGCGGAGGATTAGCCAAAAACATTCAGTACTTC. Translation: CASSLMVGGGLAKNIQYF.

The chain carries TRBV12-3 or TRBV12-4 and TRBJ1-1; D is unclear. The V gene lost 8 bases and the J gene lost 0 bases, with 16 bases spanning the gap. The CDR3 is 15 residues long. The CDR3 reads CASSKAGTMNTEAFF. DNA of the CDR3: TGTGCCAGCTCGAAGGCAGGTACCATGAACACTGAAGCTTTCTTT.

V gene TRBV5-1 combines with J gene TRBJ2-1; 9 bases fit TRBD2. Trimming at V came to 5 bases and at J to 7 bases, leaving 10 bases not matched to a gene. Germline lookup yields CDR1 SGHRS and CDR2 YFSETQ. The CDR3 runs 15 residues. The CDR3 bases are TGCGCCAGCAGGTCTAGACTAGCGGATCTTAATGAGCAGTTCTTC. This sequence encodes CASRSRLADLNEQFF.

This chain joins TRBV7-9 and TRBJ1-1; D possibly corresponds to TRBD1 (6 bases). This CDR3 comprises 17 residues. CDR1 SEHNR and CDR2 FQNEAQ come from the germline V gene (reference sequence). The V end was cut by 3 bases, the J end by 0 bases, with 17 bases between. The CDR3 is CASSFMGGGRMNTEAFF. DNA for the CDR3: TGTGCCAGCAGCTTCATGGGGGGCGGCCGCATGAACACTGAAGCTTTCTTT.

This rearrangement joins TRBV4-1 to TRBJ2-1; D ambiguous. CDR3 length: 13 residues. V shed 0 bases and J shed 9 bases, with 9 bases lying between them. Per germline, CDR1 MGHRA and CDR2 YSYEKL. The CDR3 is CASSQDNLGEQFF. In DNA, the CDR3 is TGCGCCAGCAGCCAAGATAACTTGGGTGAGCAGTTCTTC.

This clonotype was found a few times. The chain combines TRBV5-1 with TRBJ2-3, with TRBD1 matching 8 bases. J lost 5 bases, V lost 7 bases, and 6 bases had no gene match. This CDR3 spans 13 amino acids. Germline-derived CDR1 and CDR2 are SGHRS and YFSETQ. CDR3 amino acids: CASGGTGGDTQYF. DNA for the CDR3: TGCGCCAGCGGGGGGACAGGTGGAGATACGCAGTATTTT. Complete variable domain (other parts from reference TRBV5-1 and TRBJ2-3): KAGVTQTPRYLIKTRGQQVTLSCSPISGHRSVSWYQQTPGQGLQFLFEYFSETQRNKGNFPGRFSGRQFSNSRSEMNVSTLELGDSALYLCASGGTGGDTQYFGPGTRLTVL.

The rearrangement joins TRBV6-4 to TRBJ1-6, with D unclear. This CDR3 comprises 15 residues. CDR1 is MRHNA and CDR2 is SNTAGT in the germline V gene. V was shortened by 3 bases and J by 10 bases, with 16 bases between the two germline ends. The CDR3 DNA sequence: TGTGCCAGCAGTGATTGGGTAGGAGGAGGCTCACCCCTCCACTTT. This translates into CASSDWVGGGSPLHF.

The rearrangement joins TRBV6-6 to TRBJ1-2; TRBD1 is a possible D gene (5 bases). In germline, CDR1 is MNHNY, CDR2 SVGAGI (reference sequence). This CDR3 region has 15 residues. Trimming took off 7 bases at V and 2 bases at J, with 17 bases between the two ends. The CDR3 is CASIKVQGSNYGYTF. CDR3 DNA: TGTGCCAGCATTAAAGTCCAGGGAAGCAACTATGGCTACACCTTC.